This T cell receptor (beta chain) was recorded in a study of siplizumab effects on memory and regulatory T cells. General study points: Apparently key alloresponse contributors, naive T cells also seemed more diverse than memory cells.

Around 100,000 TCR templates per sample were assayed. Clones were read by immunoSEQ multiplex PCR, and TCRdb kept only the in-frame ones, dropping some. Among about 85,000 clones listed, approximately 95% were seen once. Remarks on this clone: Its target is unknown.

Losses at the gene ends were 5 bases for V and 2 bases for J; bases not matched to a gene: 7. The CDR3 is 15 amino acids. Germline assignment: CDR1 LNHDA and CDR2 SQIVND (reference sequence). V is TRBV19 and J is TRBJ2-3; 7 nucleotides match TRBD2. The sample comprised CD8+ T cells sorted from blood. The clonotype originates from a human donor in good health. CDR3 nucleotides: TGTGCCAGTAGTGCCTGGGACTACCCCACAGATACGCAGTATTTT. Its translation: CASSAWDYPTDTQYF.